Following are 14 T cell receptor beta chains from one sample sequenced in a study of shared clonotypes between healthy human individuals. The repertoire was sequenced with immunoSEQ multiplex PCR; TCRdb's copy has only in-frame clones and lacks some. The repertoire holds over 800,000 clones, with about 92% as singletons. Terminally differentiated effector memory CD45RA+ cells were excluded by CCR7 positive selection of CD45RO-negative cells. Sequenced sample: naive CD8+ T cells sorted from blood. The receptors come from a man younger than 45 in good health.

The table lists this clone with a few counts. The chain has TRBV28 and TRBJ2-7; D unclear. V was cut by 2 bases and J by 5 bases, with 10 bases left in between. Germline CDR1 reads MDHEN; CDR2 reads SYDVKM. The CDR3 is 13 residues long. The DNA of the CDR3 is TGTGCCAGCAGTTTACCTCCATGGGACGAGCAGTACTTC. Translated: CASSLPPWDEQYF.

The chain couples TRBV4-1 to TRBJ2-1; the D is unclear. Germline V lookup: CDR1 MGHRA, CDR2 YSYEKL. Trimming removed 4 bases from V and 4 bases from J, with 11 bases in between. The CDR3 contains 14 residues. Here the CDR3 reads CASSPQLGYNEQFF. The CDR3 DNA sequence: TGCGCCAGCAGCCCCCAATTAGGGTACAATGAGCAGTTCTTC.

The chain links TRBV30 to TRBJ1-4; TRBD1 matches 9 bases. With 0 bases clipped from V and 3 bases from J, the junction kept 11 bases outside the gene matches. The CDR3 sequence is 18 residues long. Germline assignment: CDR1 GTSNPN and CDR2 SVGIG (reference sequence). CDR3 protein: CAWSVGTGWGIPNEKLFF. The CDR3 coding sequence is TGTGCCTGGAGTGTAGGGACAGGGTGGGGCATTCCTAATGAAAAACTGTTTTTT.

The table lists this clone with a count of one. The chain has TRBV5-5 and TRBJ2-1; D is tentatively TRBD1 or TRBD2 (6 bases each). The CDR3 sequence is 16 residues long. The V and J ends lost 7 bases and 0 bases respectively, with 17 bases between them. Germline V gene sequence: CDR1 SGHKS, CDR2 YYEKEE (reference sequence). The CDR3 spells CASLYRGASSYNEQFF. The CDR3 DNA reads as TGTGCCAGCCTTTATAGGGGGGCGAGCTCCTACAATGAGCAGTTCTTC.

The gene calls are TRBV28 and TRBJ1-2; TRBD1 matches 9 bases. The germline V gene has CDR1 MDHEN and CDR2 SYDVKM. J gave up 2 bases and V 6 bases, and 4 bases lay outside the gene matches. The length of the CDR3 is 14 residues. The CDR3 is CASRPQGANYGYTF. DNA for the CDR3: TGTGCCAGCAGACCACAGGGGGCGAACTATGGCTACACCTTC.

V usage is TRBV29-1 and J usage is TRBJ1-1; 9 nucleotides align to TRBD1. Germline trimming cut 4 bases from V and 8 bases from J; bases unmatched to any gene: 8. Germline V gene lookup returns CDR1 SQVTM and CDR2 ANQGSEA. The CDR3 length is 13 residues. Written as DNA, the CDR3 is TGCAGCGTTGGGGGCCGGGACAGGGACGAAGCTTTCTTT. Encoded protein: CSVGGRDRDEAFF.

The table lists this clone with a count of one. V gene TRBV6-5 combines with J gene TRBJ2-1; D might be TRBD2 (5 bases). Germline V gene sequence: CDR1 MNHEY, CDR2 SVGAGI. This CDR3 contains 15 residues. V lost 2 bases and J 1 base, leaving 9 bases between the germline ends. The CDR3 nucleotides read TGTGCCAGCAGTTACATCGCGGGTTCCTACAATGAGCAGTTCTTC. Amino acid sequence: CASSYIAGSYNEQFF.

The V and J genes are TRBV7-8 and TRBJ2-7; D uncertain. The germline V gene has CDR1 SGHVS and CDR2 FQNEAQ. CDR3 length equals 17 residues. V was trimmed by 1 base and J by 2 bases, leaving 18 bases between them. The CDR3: CASSLEVFRTETYEQYF. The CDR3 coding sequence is TGTGCCAGCAGCTTAGAGGTGTTCCGGACCGAGACCTACGAGCAGTACTTC.

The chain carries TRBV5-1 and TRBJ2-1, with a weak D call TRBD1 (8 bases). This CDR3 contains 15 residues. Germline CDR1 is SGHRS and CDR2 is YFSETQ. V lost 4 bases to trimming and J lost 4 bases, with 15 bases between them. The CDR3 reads CASSLTGGGYNEQFF. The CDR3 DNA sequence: TGCGCCAGCAGCCTAACAGGGGGAGGGTACAATGAGCAGTTCTTC.

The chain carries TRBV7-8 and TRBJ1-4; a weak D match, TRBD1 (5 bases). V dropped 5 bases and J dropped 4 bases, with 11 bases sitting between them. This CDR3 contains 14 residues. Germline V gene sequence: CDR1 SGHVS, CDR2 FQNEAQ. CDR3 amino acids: CASSTGRLNEKLFF. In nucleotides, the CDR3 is TGTGCCAGCAGCACGGGACGGCTTAATGAAAAACTGTTTTTT.

CDR3 coding DNA: TGTGCCAGCAGTTACGGGGACTTCTCCTACGAGCAGTACTTC. Amino acid sequence: CASSYGDFSYEQYF. The gene calls are TRBV6-5 and TRBJ2-7; tentatively, D is TRBD2 (6 bases). Germline V gene data show CDR1 as MNHEY and CDR2 as SVGAGI. The CDR3 contains 14 residues. V was cut by 2 bases and J by 0 bases, with 8 bases left in between.

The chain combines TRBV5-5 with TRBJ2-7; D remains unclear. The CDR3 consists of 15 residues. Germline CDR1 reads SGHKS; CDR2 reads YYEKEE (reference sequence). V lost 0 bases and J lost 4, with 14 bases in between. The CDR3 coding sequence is TGTGCCAGCAGCTTGGTATTCACCGAACGGTACGAGCAGTACTTC. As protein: CASSLVFTERYEQYF.

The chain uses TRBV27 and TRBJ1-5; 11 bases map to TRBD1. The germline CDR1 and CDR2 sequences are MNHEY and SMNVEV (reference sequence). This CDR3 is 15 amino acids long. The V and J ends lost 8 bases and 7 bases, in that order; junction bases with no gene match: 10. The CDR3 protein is CASGPGQGAWQPQHF. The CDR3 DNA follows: TGTGCCAGCGGCCCAGGACAGGGGGCTTGGCAGCCCCAGCATTTT.

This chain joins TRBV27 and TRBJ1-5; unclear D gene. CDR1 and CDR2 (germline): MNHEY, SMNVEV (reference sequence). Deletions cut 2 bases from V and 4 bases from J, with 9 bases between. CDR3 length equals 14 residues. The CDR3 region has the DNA TGTGCCAGCAGTTTAGGGTCTAAGAATCAGCCCCAGCATTTT. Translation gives CASSLGSKNQPQHF.